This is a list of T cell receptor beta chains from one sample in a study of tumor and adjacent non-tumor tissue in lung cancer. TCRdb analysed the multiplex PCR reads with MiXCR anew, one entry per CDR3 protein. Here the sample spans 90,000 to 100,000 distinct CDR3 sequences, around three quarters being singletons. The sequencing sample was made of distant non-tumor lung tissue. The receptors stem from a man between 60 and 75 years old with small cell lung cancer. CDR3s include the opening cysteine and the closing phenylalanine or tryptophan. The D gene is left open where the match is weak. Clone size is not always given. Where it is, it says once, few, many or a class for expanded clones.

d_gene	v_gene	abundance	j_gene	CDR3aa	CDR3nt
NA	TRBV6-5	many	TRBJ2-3	CASRDVGPSTDTQYF	TGTGCCAGCAGGGACGTGGGTCCTAGCACAGATACGCAGTATTTT
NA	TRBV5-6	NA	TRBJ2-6	CTSSSDTYGANVLTF	TGTACCAGCAGCTCAGACACCTATGGGGCCAACGTCCTGACTTTC
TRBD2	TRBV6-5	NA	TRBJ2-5	CASSYSGLAGVGRETKYF	TGTGCCAGCAGTTACTCGGGACTAGCGGGAGTGGGGAGAGAGACCAAGTACTTC
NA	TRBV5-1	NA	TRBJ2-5	CASSLMGPAKAQYF	TGCGCCAGCAGCTTGATGGGACCAGCAAAGGCCCAGTACTTC
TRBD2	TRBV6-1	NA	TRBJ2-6	CASSREGAGANILTF	TGTGCAAGCAGTAGGGAGGGTGCTGGGGCCAACATCCTGACTTTC
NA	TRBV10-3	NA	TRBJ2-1	CAISWVADEHFF	TGTGCCATCAGTTGGGTGGCGGATGAGCATTTCTTC
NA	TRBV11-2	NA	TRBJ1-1	CTSSVVRGEAFF	TGTACCAGCAGCGTAGTCAGAGGGGAGGCTTTCTTT
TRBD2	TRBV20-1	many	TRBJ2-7	CSARGAGAGGIGYEQYF	TGCAGTGCTAGAGGGGCGGGCGCGGGAGGAATAGGGTACGAGCAGTACTTC
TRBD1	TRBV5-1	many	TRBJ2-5	CASSWTGGETQYF	TGCGCCAGCAGCTGGACAGGGGGAGAGACCCAGTACTTC
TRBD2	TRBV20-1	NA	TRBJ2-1	CSARETGTSSHEQLF	TGCAGTGCTAGAGAGACCGGGACTAGCTCCCATGAGCAGTTATTC
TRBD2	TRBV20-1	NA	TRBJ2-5	CSTRSAGEPETQYF	TGCAGTACTAGATCTGCGGGAGAACCAGAGACCCAGTACTTC
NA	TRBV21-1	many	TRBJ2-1	CASSNQGRGRNEQFF	TGTGCCAGCAGCAATCAAGGCAGGGGGCGAAATGAGCAGTTCTTC
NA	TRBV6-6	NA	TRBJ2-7	CASTTRDSPYEQYF	TGTGCCAGCACCACACGGGACTCCCCCTACGAGCAGTACTTC
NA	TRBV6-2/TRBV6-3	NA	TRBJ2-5	CANRSGSRGTQYF	TGTGCCAACAGATCCGGGTCGCGTGGGACCCAGTACTTC
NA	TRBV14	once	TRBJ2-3	CAISQDLIRGDTQYF	TGTGCTATCAGCCAAGATCTAATACGGGGAGATACGCAGTATTTT
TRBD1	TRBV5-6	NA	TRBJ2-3	CASSLWDRRVTGTLYF	TGTGCCAGCAGCCTTTGGGACAGAAGGGTCACGGGTACGCTATATTTT
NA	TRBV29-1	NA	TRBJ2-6	CSAQSGRNSGANVPTF	TGCAGCGCTCAAAGTGGACGCAACTCTGGGGCCAACGTTCCGACTTTC
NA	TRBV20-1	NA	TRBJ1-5	CSAREGFSNQPQHF	TGCAGTGCTCGGGAGGGGTTTAGCAATCAGCCCCAGCATTTT
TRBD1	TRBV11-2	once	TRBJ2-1	CASTLEGSATGGYMAELFF	TGTGCCAGCACCTTAGAGGGGTCTGCGACAGGGGGCTATATGGCCGAGCTGTTCTTC
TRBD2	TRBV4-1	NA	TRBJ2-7	CASSHNLREVPGDEQYF	TGCGCTAGCAGCCATAATCTGCGGGAGGTCCCTGGGGACGAGCAGTACTTC
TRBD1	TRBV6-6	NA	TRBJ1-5	CSSSYLRTGNGQPQHF	TGTTCCAGCAGTTACCTCAGGACAGGGAATGGACAGCCCCAGCATTTT
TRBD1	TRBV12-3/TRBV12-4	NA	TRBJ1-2	CASCLVTGVGYTF	TGTGCCAGCTGTTTGGTGACAGGGGTTGGCTACACCTTC
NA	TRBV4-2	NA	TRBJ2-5	CANSQGSRRETQYF	TGTGCTAACAGCCAAGGGAGCAGGCGAGAGACCCAGTACTTC
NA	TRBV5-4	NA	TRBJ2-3	CASSLSRSTQYF	TGTGCCAGTAGCTTGTCCCGAAGTACGCAGTATTTT
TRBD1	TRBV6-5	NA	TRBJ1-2	CASSCITGTGAYGYTF	TGTGCCAGCAGTTGCATAACCGGGACAGGGGCCTATGGCTACACCTTC
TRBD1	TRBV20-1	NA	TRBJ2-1	CSAGRRTGYNEQFF	TGCAGTGCCGGGCGGAGGACAGGCTACAATGAGCAGTTCTTC
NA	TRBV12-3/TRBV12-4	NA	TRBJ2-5	CASSLYSVGQETQYF	TGTGCCAGCAGTCTCTATAGCGTGGGACAAGAGACTCAGTACTTC
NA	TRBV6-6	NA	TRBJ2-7	CAISYTRTVYWQYF	TGTGCCATCAGTTACACCAGAACCGTCTACTGGCAGTACTTC
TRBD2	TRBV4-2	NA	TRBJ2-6	CASSQDAGGQSGVNVLTF	TGTGCCAGCAGCCAAGATGCGGGGGGACAATCTGGGGTCAACGTCCTGACTTTC
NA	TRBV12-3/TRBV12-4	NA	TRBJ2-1	CVSSLPTGSSDQFF	TGTGTCAGTAGTTTACCTACAGGGTCCTCTGATCAGTTCTTC
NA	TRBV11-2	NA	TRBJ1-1	CASSLREVLDTFF	TGTGCCAGCAGCTTAAGGGAGGTCCTGGATACTTTCTTT
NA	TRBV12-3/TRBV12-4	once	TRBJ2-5	CASSLSVEAQYF	TGTGCAAGCAGTTTATCGGTAGAGGCCCAGTACTTC
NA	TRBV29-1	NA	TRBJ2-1	CSVEPRDAPSEQFF	TGCAGCGTTGAGCCCCGGGACGCCCCCAGTGAGCAATTCTTC
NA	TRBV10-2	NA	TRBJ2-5	CASSESASCLSQYF	TGCGCCAGCAGTGAGTCTGCTAGCTGCCTGTCCCAGTACTTT
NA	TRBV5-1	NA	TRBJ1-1	CTSSLSQPSGAFF	TGCACCAGCAGCTTGAGTCAGCCAAGTGGAGCTTTCTTT
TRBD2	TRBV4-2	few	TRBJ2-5	CASSLGTSGQEAQYF	TGTGCCAGCAGCCTAGGGACTAGCGGACAAGAGGCCCAGTACTTC
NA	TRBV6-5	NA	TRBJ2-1	CASRGFSYYNGQFF	TGTGCCAGCAGGGGATTTTCCTACTACAATGGGCAGTTCTTC
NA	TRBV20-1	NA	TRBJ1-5	CSARDLAGGNQSQHF	TGCAGTGCTAGAGATTTAGCAGGAGGCAATCAGTCCCAGCATTTT
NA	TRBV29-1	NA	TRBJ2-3	CSVKGLGGGTDTQYF	TGCAGTGTTAAAGGTTTAGGTGGGGGCACAGATACGCAGTATTTT
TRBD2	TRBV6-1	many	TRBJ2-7	CASSARGGLDSYEQYF	TGTGCCAGCAGTGCCCGGGGGGGACTGGATTCCTACGAGCAGTACTTC
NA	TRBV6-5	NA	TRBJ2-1	CAGSYSGGMGNEHFF	TGTGCCGGCAGTTACTCTGGGGGAATGGGTAATGAGCACTTCTTC
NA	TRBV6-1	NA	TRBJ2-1	CSSSKVSPNEQFF	TGTAGCAGCAGTAAAGTATCCCCCAATGAGCAGTTCTTC
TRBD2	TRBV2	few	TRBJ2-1	CASSATSGRAGVNEQFF	TGTGCCAGCAGCGCCACTAGCGGGAGGGCCGGGGTCAATGAGCAGTTCTTC
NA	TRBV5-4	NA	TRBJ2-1	CASSFNRGSGSSFNEQFF	TGTGCCAGTAGCTTCAATAGGGGATCAGGGAGCTCCTTCAATGAGCAGTTCTTC
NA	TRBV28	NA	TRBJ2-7	CASRCDYEQYF	TGTGCCAGCAGATGTGACTACGAGCAGTACTTC
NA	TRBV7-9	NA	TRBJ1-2	CVSNTPDRLYGYTF	TGTGTCAGCAACACCCCAGACAGGCTCTATGGCTACACCTTC
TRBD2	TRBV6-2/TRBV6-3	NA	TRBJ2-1	CACSYRSVRGRGNGDEQFF	TGTGCCTGCAGTTACCGCAGTGTCCGCGGGAGAGGGAACGGGGATGAGCAGTTCTTC
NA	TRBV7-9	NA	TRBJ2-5	CASSYCTGFVTQYF	TGTGCCAGCAGCTACTGCACAGGGTTCGTGACTCAGTACTTC
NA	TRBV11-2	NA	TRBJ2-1	CASHKRQGGNEQSF	TGTGCCAGCCATAAGCGGCAGGGCGGCAACGAGCAGTCCTTC
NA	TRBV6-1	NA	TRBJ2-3	CACSSLWAGLLGSEQQYF	TGTGCCTGCAGCTCCCTATGGGCGGGACTCTTGGGCTCAGAGCAGCAGTATTTT
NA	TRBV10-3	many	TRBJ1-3	CAIMSSGNTIYF	TGTGCCATCATGAGCTCTGGAAACACCATATATTTT